What follows describes a single T cell receptor beta chain. Mismatch with germline at one junction end may stem from a read error. The sample originates from a study of blood T cells in healthy people across ages. This CDR3 has 12 amino acids. Germline-derived CDR1 and CDR2 are SGHRS and YFSETQ. Each sample used at least 6 million PBMCs. Then a second PCR, running about 7 to 11 cycles, was carried out with a sample-barcoded 5' primer and a J-beta primer mix. TCRdb reanalysed the 5' RACE reads using MiXCR and keeps one entry per CDR3 protein. The sample shows around 780,000 distinct CDR3 sequences, roughly 25% of them seen only once. This same sample was also taken into another study, of T cells of mothers and their children. That source notes: The study sampled three healthy Caucasian mothers and their six children. Thymic selection, a shaping force on TCR recombination output, acts similarly in related and unrelated pairs.

This chain links TRBV5-1 with TRBJ1-2, with 9 bases matching TRBD1. The specimen was blood. The clonotype was recovered from a boy aged 5-17 years in good health. The CDR3 here is CASSGTGNGCTF. For the CDR3, the DNA is TGCGCCAGCAGCGGGACAGGGAATGGCTGCACCTTC.